One and the same sample provided the 11 T cell receptor beta chains below, sequenced in a study of blood T cell repertoires in COVID-19. Sequencing was performed with immunoSEQ multiplex PCR; in TCRdb, only in-frame clones are kept and a portion is missing. The sample has around 46,000 clones; roughly 85% are singletons. The sequencing sample was made of peripheral blood. The origin of the receptors is a woman of 80 years or more with COVID-19, enrolled during active disease.

This chain links TRBV7-6 with TRBJ2-3; 12 positions match TRBD1. CDR1 and CDR2 (germline): SGHVS, FNYEAQ. This CDR3 contains 17 residues. The V segment lost 6 bases and the J segment 4 bases; nucleotides outside the gene matches: 11. This chain's CDR3 is CASSRMAGTGGADTQYF. The CDR3 region has the DNA TGTGCCAGCAGTCGAATGGCCGGGACAGGGGGCGCAGATACGCAGTATTTT.

J is TRBJ2-2 and V is TRBV19; D might be TRBD2 (5 bases). Trimming pared 2 bases from V and 3 bases from J, leaving 10 bases between. The germline gives CDR1 LNHDA, CDR2 SQIVND (reference sequence). The CDR3 contains 15 residues. The CDR3 nucleotides read TGTGCCAGTAGTATAAGCGGCAGATACACCGGGGAGCTGTTTTTT. It codes for CASSISGRYTGELFF.

The V and J genes are TRBV10-2 and TRBJ2-1, with 9 positions matching TRBD1. The germline V gene has CDR1 WSHSY and CDR2 SAAADI. The CDR3 consists of 14 residues. After removal of 7 bases from V and 4 bases from J, the junction contained 5 bases not matched to a gene. The chain's CDR3 is CASTRDREYNEQFF. The CDR3, as DNA: TGCGCCAGCACCCGGGACAGGGAGTACAATGAGCAGTTCTTC.

This chain connects TRBV12-3 or TRBV12-4 to TRBJ2-2; D is possibly TRBD2 (5 bases). The CDR3 is 12 residues long. V shed 3 bases and J shed 10 bases, with 9 bases lying between them. The chain's CDR3 is CASSFGGQELFF. The DNA of the CDR3 is TGTGCCAGCAGTTTTGGAGGCCAGGAGCTGTTTTTT.

V gene TRBV7-9 combines with J gene TRBJ1-6; 7 positions match TRBD1. Germline CDR1 reads SEHNR; CDR2 reads FQNEAQ (reference sequence). The ends lost 5 bases at V and 6 bases at J; junction bases unmatched: 13. The CDR3 consists of 17 residues. CDR3 loop: CASSDRTGQTLNSPLHF. The CDR3 region has the DNA TGTGCCAGCAGCGATCGTACGGGACAGACCCTTAATTCACCCCTCCACTTT.

The chain joins TRBV24-1 to TRBJ2-3; D not resolved. The germline CDR1 and CDR2 sequences are KGHDR and SFDVKD. CDR3 length equals 14 residues. Trimming stripped 3 bases from V and 0 bases from J, with 6 bases between. The CDR3 DNA follows: TGTGCCACCAGTGATACACAAAGCACAGATACGCAGTATTTT. This codes for CATSDTQSTDTQYF.

The sample holds one count of this clone. V usage is TRBV6-5 and J usage is TRBJ2-7; D may be TRBD1 (6 bases). The V gene lost 6 bases and the J gene lost 2 bases, with 8 bases spanning the gap. CDR1 MNHEY and CDR2 SVGAGI come from the germline V gene. CDR3 size: 12 residues. DNA for the CDR3: TGTGCCAGCAGCAGGGACACCTACGAGCAGTACTTC. Amino acids: CASSRDTYEQYF.

The chain uses TRBV12-3 or TRBV12-4 and TRBJ1-2; tentatively, D is TRBD1 (6 bases). This CDR3 spans 12 amino acids. V lost 4 bases to trimming and J lost 7 bases, with 10 bases between them. CDR3 coding DNA: TGTGCCAGCAGTTCAGCAGGGGTTGGCTACACCTTC. It specifies CASSSAGVGYTF.

This chain links TRBV7-7 with TRBJ2-7; 9 bases are a match to TRBD1. Trimming removed 9 bases from V and 6 bases from J; junction bases left unmatched: 12. CDR1 SSHAT and CDR2 FNYEAQ come from the germline V gene (reference sequence). The CDR3 spans 14 residues. In nucleotides, the CDR3 is TGTGCCAGTTCATCCGGGACAGGGACCTCCGAGCAGTACTTC. It specifies CASSSGTGTSEQYF.

The chain links TRBV21-1 to TRBJ2-1; TRBD2 is the table's D call, not checked against the DNA. TRBV21-1 counts as a pseudogene. There are 15 residues in the CDR3. The CDR3 sequence is CASSKDQRENNEQFF. DNA of the CDR3: TGTGCCAGCAGCAAAGATCAGCGGGAGAACAATGAGCAGTTCTTC.

This chain joins TRBV6-5 and TRBJ2-3; no clear D. CDR3 size: 15 residues. Germline assignment: CDR1 MNHEY and CDR2 SVGAGI. V shed 6 bases and J shed 2 bases, with 15 bases lying between them. The DNA for the CDR3 is TGTGCCAGCAGCTCTACTATCATCCCCACAGATACGCAGTATTTT. The encoded protein is CASSSTIIPTDTQYF.